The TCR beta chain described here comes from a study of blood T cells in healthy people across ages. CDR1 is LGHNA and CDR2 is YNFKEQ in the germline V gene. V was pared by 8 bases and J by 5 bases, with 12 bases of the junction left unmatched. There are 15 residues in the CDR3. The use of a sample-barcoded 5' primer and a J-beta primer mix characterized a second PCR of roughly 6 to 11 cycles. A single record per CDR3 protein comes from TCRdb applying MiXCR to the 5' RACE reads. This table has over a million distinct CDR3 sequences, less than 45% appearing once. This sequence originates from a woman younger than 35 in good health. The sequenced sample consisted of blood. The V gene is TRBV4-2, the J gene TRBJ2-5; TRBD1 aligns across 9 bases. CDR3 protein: CASGLLSDRGETQYF. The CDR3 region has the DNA TGTGCCAGCGGATTGCTCTCAGACAGGGGGGAGACCCAGTACTTC.